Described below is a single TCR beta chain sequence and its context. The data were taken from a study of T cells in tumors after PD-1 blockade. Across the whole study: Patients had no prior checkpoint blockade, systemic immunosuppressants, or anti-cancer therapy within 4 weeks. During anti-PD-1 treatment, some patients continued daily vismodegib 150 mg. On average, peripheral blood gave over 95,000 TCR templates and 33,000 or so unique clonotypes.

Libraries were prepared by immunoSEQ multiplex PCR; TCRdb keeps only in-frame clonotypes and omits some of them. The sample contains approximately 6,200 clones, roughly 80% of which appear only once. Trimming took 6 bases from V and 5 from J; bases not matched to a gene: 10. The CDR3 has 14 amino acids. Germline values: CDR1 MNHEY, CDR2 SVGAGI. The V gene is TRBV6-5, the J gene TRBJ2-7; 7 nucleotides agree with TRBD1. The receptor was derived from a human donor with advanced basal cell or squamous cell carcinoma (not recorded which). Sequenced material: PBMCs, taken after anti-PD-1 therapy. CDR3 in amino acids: CASSKDRVVNEQYF. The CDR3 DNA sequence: TGTGCCAGCAGCAAAGACAGGGTGGTAAACGAGCAGTACTTC.